This TCR beta chain was captured in a study of identical twins. TCRdb redid the calling of the 5' RACE reads with MiXCR, one entry per CDR3 protein. There are about 520,000 distinct CDR3 sequences in the sample; approximately 22% occur only once, and roughly 0.9% lies in the top ten. V was trimmed by 3 bases and J by 9 bases, leaving 15 bases between them. The CDR3 sequence is 15 residues long. This same sample was also taken into another study, of T cells expressing NK-cell markers.

The rearrangement joins TRBV12-3 or TRBV12-4 to TRBJ1-6; possible D gene TRBD1, 6 bases. The sequencing input was CD4+ T cells sorted from blood. The receptor's source is a woman aged 18-30 years in good health. The CDR3 protein is CASSLITGGASPLHF. The CDR3 DNA reads as TGTGCCAGCAGTTTGATAACGGGGGGCGCTTCACCCCTCCACTTT.